A single sample is the source of the 6 T cell receptor beta chains below, sequenced in a study of regulatory T cells in long-lasting Graves disease. The sample's time point: newly diagnosed GD, antithyroid drugs for less than 3 months. PBMC-extracted RNA yielded the TCR library. Investigators prepared the TCR beta libraries by applying iRepertoire HTBI primers and Arm-PCR of CDR3 regions. TCRdb analysed the multiplex PCR reads with MiXCR anew, one entry per CDR3 protein. The table has hundreds of thousands of distinct CDR3 sequences, approximately 15% seen once. The sample was also linked to a second study, of T cells in Graves' hyperthyroidism and ophthalmopathy.

The specimen was peripheral blood mononuclear cells (PBMCs), collected at new diagnosis, from a patient treated with antithyroid drugs. The receptors here all came from a man in his forties with Graves disease.

Details on this clonotype: A single base separates this from a much larger clone, so it may be a read error. The chain employs TRBV27 and TRBJ2-3; 12 bases are a match to TRBD2. The tail of the sequence fits TRBJ2-5 better, so the J call may be wrong. There are 18 residues in the CDR3. Per germline, CDR1 MNHEY and CDR2 SMNVEV (reference sequence). The CDR3 DNA reads as TGTGCCAGCAGTTTATGGGCGACTAGCGGGGGACCAATAGAGACCCAGTACTTC. As protein: CASSLWATSGGPIETQYF.

This clonotype was detected ten times or more. The chain joins TRBV5-1 to TRBJ2-3, with D unclear. Germline V gives CDR1 SGHRS, CDR2 YFSETQ. The CDR3 extends over 15 amino acids. The V end lost 0 bases, the J end lost 2 bases, and 10 bases lay between the germline ends. In DNA form, the CDR3 reads TGCGCCAGCAGCTTGGCCCGCCTTATCACAGATACGCAGTATTTT. This translates into CASSLARLITDTQYF.

In its sample, this clonotype was seen many times. The chain uses TRBV11-2 and TRBJ2-7; no definite D call. Germline V gives CDR1 SGHAT, CDR2 FQNNGV. The CDR3 length is 15 residues. The V gene lost 2 bases and the J gene lost 2 bases, with 13 bases spanning the gap. DNA of the CDR3: TGTGCCAGCAGCTTAAGTTCAGTAGGAACCTACGAGCAGTACTTC. Its translation: CASSLSSVGTYEQYF.

The chain has TRBV11-3 and TRBJ2-2; D may be TRBD1 (5 bases). The CDR3 contains 15 residues. V was trimmed by 3 bases and J by 5 bases, leaving 13 bases between them. The V gene's germline CDR1 is SGHNT and CDR2 YENEEA. CDR3 sequence (DNA): TGTGCCAGCAGCTTCCACCCCCCAGGGACCGGGGAGCTGTTTTTT. This encodes CASSFHPPGTGELFF.

In this sample, this clonotype turned up many times. The chain joins TRBV20-1 to TRBJ2-3; 10 bases fit TRBD1. Looked up from germline, CDR1 is DFQATT and CDR2 is SNEGSKA (reference sequence). With V trimmed by 6 bases and J by 4 bases, 4 bases remained unmatched. This CDR3 comprises 13 residues. For the CDR3, the DNA is TGCAGTGCGGGACAGGGGCGGGCAGATACGCAGTATTTT. Translating it yields CSAGQGRADTQYF.

The rearrangement links TRBV7-9 to TRBJ2-4; D tentatively fits TRBD1 or TRBD2 (5 bases each). Trimming removed 0 bases at V and 5 bases at J, with 5 bases between. Germline CDR1 reads SEHNR; CDR2 reads FQNEAQ (reference sequence). This CDR3 comprises 13 residues. CDR3: CASSLAGQNIQYF. The CDR3 nucleotides read TGTGCCAGCAGCTTAGCGGGACAAAACATTCAGTACTTC.